This note documents a single T cell receptor beta chain sequence. The antigen is unknown. The read terminates 3 residues before the CDR3 end, so the remaining end is supplied by the germline J gene. Repertoires were generated with immunoSEQ multiplex PCR, while TCRdb's copy carries only in-frame clones and drops some. Seen in this sample are about 30,000 clones; the ten most common clones hold 6.6%. All donors had a single incident cervical HPV16 infection, not prevalent. The CDR3 totals 14 residues. Between the trimmed V and J ends, which lost 0 bases and 0 bases, there was a span of 5 bases. In germline, CDR1 is SGHRS, CDR2 YFSETQ. These data are taken from a study of T cells in women clearing cervical HPV infection. At the level of the study: Cases were women with histologically confirmed HPV16-related CIN3 or worse, including 2 invasive cancers. HLA type could not be excluded as a confounder.

Overall study results and limits: Cases and controls were distinguished at AUC 0.83 by richness and V genes.

The chain combines TRBV5-1 with TRBJ2-3, with no clear D. Sample: blood buffy coat. This clonotype was sampled from a woman between 18 and 70 years old with a cervical HPV16 infection that either progressed to CIN3+ or cleared (not recorded which). This chain's CDR3 is CASSLAVSTDTQYF. Incomplete CDR3 DNA: TGCGCCAGCAGCTTGGCAGTTAGCACAGATACG.